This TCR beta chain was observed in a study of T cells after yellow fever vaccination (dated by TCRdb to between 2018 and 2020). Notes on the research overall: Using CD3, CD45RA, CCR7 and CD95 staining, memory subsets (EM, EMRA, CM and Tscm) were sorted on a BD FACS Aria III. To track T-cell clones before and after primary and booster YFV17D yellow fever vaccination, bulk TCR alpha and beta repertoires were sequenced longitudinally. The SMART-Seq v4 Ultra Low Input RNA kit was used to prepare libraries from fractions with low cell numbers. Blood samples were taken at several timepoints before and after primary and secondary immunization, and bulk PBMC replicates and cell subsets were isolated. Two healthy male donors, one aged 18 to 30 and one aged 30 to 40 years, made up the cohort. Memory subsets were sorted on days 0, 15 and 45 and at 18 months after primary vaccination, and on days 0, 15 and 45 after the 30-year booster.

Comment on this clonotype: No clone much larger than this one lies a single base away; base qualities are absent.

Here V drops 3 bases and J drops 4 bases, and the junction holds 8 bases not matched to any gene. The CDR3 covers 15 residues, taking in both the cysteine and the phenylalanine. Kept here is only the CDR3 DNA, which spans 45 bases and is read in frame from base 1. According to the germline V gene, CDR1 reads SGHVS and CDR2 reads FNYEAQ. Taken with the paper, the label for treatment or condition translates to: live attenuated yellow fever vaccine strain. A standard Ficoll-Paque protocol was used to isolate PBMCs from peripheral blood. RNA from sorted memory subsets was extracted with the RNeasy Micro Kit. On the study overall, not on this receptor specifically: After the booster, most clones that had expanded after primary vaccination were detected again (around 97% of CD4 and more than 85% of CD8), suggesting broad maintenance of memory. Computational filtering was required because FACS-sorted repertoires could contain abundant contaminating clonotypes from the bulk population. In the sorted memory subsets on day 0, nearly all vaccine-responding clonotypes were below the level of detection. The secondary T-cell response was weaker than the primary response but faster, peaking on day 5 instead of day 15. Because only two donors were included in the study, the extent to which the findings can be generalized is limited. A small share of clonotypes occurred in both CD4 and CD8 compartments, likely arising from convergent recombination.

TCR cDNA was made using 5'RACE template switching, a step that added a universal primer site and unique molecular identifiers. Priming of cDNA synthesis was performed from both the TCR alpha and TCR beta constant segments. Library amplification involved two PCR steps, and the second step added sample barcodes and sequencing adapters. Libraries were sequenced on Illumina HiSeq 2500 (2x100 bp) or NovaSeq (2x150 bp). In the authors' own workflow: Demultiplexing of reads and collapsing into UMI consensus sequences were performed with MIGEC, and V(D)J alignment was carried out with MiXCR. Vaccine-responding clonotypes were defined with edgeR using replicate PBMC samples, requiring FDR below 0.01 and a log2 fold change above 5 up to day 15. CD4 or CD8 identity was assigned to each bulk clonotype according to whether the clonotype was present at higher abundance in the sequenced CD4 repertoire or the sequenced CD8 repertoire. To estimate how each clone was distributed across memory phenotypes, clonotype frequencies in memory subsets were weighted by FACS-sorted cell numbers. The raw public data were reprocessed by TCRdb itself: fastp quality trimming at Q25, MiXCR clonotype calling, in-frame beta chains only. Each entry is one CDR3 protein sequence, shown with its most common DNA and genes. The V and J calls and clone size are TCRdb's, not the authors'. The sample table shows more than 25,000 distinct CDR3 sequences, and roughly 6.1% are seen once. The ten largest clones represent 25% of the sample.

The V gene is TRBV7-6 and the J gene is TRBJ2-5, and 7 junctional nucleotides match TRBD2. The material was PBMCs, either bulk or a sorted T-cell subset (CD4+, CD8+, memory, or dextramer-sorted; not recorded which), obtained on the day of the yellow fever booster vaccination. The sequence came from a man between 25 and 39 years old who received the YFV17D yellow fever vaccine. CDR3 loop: CASSFTLGRGETQYF. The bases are TGTGCCAGCAGCTTTACCCTAGGGAGGGGAGAGACCCAGTACTTC. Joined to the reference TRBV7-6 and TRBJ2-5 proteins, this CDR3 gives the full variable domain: GAGVSQSPRYKVTKRGQDVALRCDPISGHVSLYWYRQALGQGPEFLTYFNYEAQQDKSGLPNDRFSAERPEGSISTLTIQRTEQRDSAMYRCASSFTLGRGETQYFGPGTRLLVL.